The present TCR beta chain was sequenced within a study of blood T cell repertoires in COVID-19. Overall study context: Acute-phase and convalescent COVID-19 samples originated in the United States, Italy and Spain. T cells, B-cell-depleted T cells, or PBMCs provided the cDNA or gDNA that served as material.

V shed 7 bases and J 8 bases; nucleotides not matched to a gene: 14. Germline V CDR1 and CDR2: LGHDT, YNNKEL (reference sequence). The CDR3 is 15 amino acids. In the authors' workflow: Amplified reference gene primers provided the basis for estimating nucleated cell counts. Assay: immunoSEQ multiplex PCR; the TCRdb copy retains only in-frame clones and omits some. The V and J calls and the clone size are those of that table, but D and trimming were determined from the DNA. This table has some 76,000 clones, around nine tenths appearing once. Sequences were obtained from peripheral blood. The receptor comes from a woman aged 18-35 years with acute or convalescent COVID-19. The chain is built from TRBV3-1 (or the pseudogene TRBV3-2) and TRBJ2-1, with TRBD1 identical over 7 bases. CDR3 residues: CASNTRIGGRDEQFF. DNA for the CDR3: TGTGCCAGCAACACAAGGATAGGGGGCCGAGATGAGCAGTTCTTC.